What follows describes a single T cell receptor beta chain. Its specificity is not known. Random hexamers served to reverse transcribe roughly 0.45 to 1 ug RNA. Amplification of TCR beta CDR3 used immunoSEQ multiplex PCR across 54 Vbeta and 13 Jbeta. Via MiXCR, TCRdb re-called the immunoSEQ multiplex PCR reads, giving one row per CDR3 protein. The sample consists of over 350,000 distinct CDR3 sequences, around 85% of them appearing once. The data were taken from a study of CD8 T cells in Susac syndrome. From blood CD8+ and CD4+ T cells, the TCR beta chain was sequenced. Negative isolation yielded CD4+ and CD8+ T cells, and FACS enriched TEMRA cells. Study-level findings and limits: Acknowledgment was made by the study that its TCR sequencing and HLA analysis involved a relatively small number of individuals.

Input material: CD8+ T cells from PBMCs. The receptor was derived from a human donor with multiple sclerosis.

Here the CDR3 reads CASSIENRGWHEQFF. The CDR3 region has the DNA TGTGCCAGTAGTATCGAAAACAGGGGATGGCATGAGCAGTTCTTC. The gene calls are TRBV19 and TRBJ2-1; 7 nucleotides agree with TRBD1. Trimming at V came to 3 bases and at J to 8 bases, leaving 10 bases not matched to a gene. The germline gives CDR1 LNHDA, CDR2 SQIVND (reference sequence). This CDR3 spans 15 amino acids. Full variable domain (rest looked up from reference TRBV19 and TRBJ2-1): DGGITQSPKYLFRKEGQNVTLSCEQNLNHDAMYWYRQDPGQGLRLIYYSQIVNDFQKGDIAEGYSVSREKKESFPLTVTSAQKNPTAFYLCASSIENRGWHEQFFGPGTRLTVL.